Below are 21 T cell receptor beta chains sequenced from a single sample in a study of blood T cell repertoires in COVID-19 (dated by TCRdb to the early 2020s). The library was prepared using the immunoSEQ multiplex PCR assay. TCRdb took this table from immuneACCESS and kept in-frame rearrangements with V and J called. Such tables lack part of the clones; where checked against another copy, unresolved V genes explain under half of the gap, and the rest is unexplained. Across this sample there are 150,000 to 200,000 clones, with about 83% seen only once. Over 1.5% of the sample goes to the ten largest clones. The material sequenced was peripheral blood. These TCRs come from a human donor in a cohort sampled during active COVID-19.

V is TRBV20-1 and J is TRBJ1-2, with D uncertain. Germline V CDR1 and CDR2: DFQATT, SNEGSKA (reference sequence). The CDR3 is 11 amino acids. V lost 6 bases to trimming and J lost 7 bases, with 12 bases between them. CDR3 bases: TGCAGTGCCCCGTCCTTTCGTGGCTACACCTTC. The encoded protein is CSAPSFRGYTF.

V gene TRBV5-1 combines with J gene TRBJ2-7; D is possibly TRBD1 (6 bases). Between the trimmed V and J ends, which lost 0 bases and 7 bases, there was a span of 20 bases. The CDR3 is 16 amino acids. Germline V gene sequence: CDR1 SGHRS, CDR2 YFSETQ. The CDR3 loop is CASSLDGQPFGKEQYF. CDR3 nucleotide sequence: TGCGCCAGCAGCTTGGATGGACAGCCCTTCGGGAAGGAGCAGTACTTC.

The rearrangement joins TRBV28 to TRBJ2-7; 8 bases fit TRBD2. The ends lost 5 bases at V and 2 bases at J; junction bases unmatched: 8. The germline CDR1 and CDR2 sequences are MDHEN and SYDVKM. This CDR3 spans 15 amino acids. The CDR3 DNA reads TGTGCCAGCAGTCCCCCGACGGGGGGGGCCTACGAGCAGTACTTC. Amino acid sequence: CASSPPTGGAYEQYF.

V is TRBV3-1 (or the pseudogene TRBV3-2) and J is TRBJ2-3; D unresolved. The CDR3 has 14 amino acids. V was shortened by 1 base and J by 1 base, with 6 bases between the two germline ends. Germline V gene data show CDR1 as LGHDT and CDR2 as YNNKEL (reference sequence). The CDR3 DNA follows: TGTGCCAGCAGCCAAGGTACAGGCACAGATACGCAGTATTTT. Protein sequence: CASSQGTGTDTQYF.

V and J are TRBV10-3 and TRBJ2-1; possible D gene TRBD1, 6 bases. This CDR3 has 15 residues. CDR1 is ENHRY and CDR2 is SYGVKD in the germline V gene. V shed 3 bases and J shed 6 bases, with 15 bases lying between them. The CDR3 loop reads CAISDLQGMGNEQFF. The CDR3 DNA follows: TGTGCCATCAGTGATTTACAGGGTATGGGCAATGAGCAGTTCTTC.

V is TRBV11-2 and J is TRBJ1-1; 7 positions match TRBD1. V lost 2 bases, J lost 4 bases, and 7 bases stayed unmatched. This CDR3 comprises 15 residues. The V gene's germline CDR1 is SGHAT and CDR2 FQNNGV. The CDR3 sequence is CASSLQLTGTTEAFF. CDR3 DNA sequence: TGTGCCAGCAGCTTACAACTGACAGGGACCACTGAAGCTTTCTTT. Based on the CDR3 plus reference TRBV11-2 and TRBJ1-1, the full variable domain is EAGVAQSPRYKIIEKRQSVAFWCNPISGHATLYWYQQILGQGPKLLIQFQNNGVVDDSQLPKDRFSAERLKGVDSTLKIQPAKLEDSAVYLCASSLQLTGTTEAFFGQGTRLTVV.

V and J are TRBV5-4 and TRBJ2-5; TRBD2 matches 9 bases. Germline CDR1 and CDR2: SGHNT and YYREEE (reference sequence). V lost 0 bases, J lost 5 bases, and 5 bases stayed unmatched. The CDR3 loop spans 15 amino acids. For the CDR3, the DNA is TGTGCCAGCAGCTTGGAATCTAGCGGGATTGAGACCCAGTACTTC. Amino acid sequence: CASSLESSGIETQYF. Supplemented by reference TRBV5-4 and TRBJ2-5, the full variable domain reads ETGVTQSPTHLIKTRGQQVTLRCSSQSGHNTVSWYQQALGQGPQFIFQYYREEENGRGNFPPRFSGLQFPNYSSELNVNALELDDSALYLCASSLESSGIETQYFGPGTRLLVL.

The chain joins TRBV6-4 to TRBJ1-2, with 8 positions matching TRBD1. CDR1 MRHNA and CDR2 SNTAGT come from the germline V gene. Unmatched junction bases numbered 5, after V lost 5 bases and J lost 0 bases. The CDR3 totals 15 residues. CDR3 residues: CASSPRTGTNYGYTF. CDR3 nucleotide sequence: TGTGCCAGCAGTCCTAGGACAGGGACTAACTATGGCTACACCTTC.

The chain has TRBV7-3 and TRBJ1-1; D is possibly TRBD1 (6 bases). Germline V CDR1 and CDR2: SGHTA, FQGTGA. V was trimmed by 5 bases and J by 1 base, leaving 8 bases between them. CDR3 length equals 13 residues. Written as DNA, the CDR3 is TGTGCCAGCAGCGAACAGGGGAACACTGAAGCTTTCTTT. Protein product: CASSEQGNTEAFF.

The rearrangement uses TRBV12-5 and TRBJ1-2; maybe TRBD1 (5 bases). CDR3 size: 12 residues. Trimming shortened V by 7 bases and J by 5 bases, and 11 bases separated the two germline ends. From germline, CDR1 is LGHNT and CDR2 FRNRAP. CDR3 sequence: CASARDFYGYTF. CDR3 DNA: TGTGCTAGTGCCCGGGACTTTTATGGCTACACCTTC.

CDR3 bases: TGCGCCAGCAGCCAAATAGCGGATAGCTCCTACAATGAGCAGTTCTTC. It codes for CASSQIADSSYNEQFF. The chain has TRBV4-1 and TRBJ2-1, with a tentative D call TRBD2 (6 bases). Trimming shortened V by 2 bases and J by 0 bases, and 11 bases separated the two germline ends. Germline CDR1 MGHRA, CDR2 YSYEKL. The CDR3 runs to 16 residues.

In regard to this clone: This CDR3 is also generated by other DNA sequences in the sample. The rearrangement joins TRBV6-5 to TRBJ2-5, with D possibly TRBD1 on 5 matching bases. This CDR3 is 14 amino acids long. Between the trimmed V and J ends, which lost 6 bases and 1 base, there was a span of 12 bases. The germline V gene encodes CDR1 MNHEY and CDR2 SVGAGI. The CDR3 nucleotides are TGTGCCAGCAGCCCCAGACAGCTCCAAGAGACCCAGTACTTC. Encoded protein: CASSPRQLQETQYF.

This rearrangement joins TRBV29-1 to TRBJ2-7; D might be TRBD1 (6 bases). The CDR3 runs 13 residues. CDR1 and CDR2 from the germline V gene are SQVTM and ANQGSEA. V was pared by 4 bases and J by 4 bases, with 14 bases between. The CDR3 DNA follows: TGCAGCGTTGGGCTGGGGGCCGTGTACGAGCAGTACTTC. Translated: CSVGLGAVYEQYF.

This chain uses TRBV5-3 with TRBJ1-2; D is perhaps TRBD1 (5 bases). TRBV5-3 is an ORF, and what it does is uncertain. The CDR3 runs 10 residues. V was pared by 5 bases and J by 13 bases, with 12 bases between. CDR3 amino acids: CARSWGVLTF. The CDR3 nucleotides are TGTGCCAGAAGTTGGGGGGTTCTCACCTTC.

This clone has only a few counts. The chain links TRBV29-1 to TRBJ2-6; 8 bases fit TRBD1. The CDR3 totals 18 residues. Germline assignment: CDR1 SQVTM and CDR2 ANQGSEA. CDR3 nucleotides: TGCACCGTGGGGTCGGACAGGGATTCTTTCTCTGGGGCCAACGTCCTGACTTTC. Translation gives CTVGSDRDSFSGANVLTF.

The chain links TRBV2 to TRBJ2-1, with D uncertain. Per germline, CDR1 SNHLY and CDR2 FYNNEI. Trimming removed 2 bases at V and 8 bases at J, with 4 bases between. The CDR3 length is 11 residues. CDR3 sequence reads: CASSERYEQFF. CDR3 bases: TGTGCCAGCAGTGAACGGTATGAGCAGTTCTTC.

The chain employs TRBV3-1 (or the pseudogene TRBV3-2) and TRBJ1-2; 8 bases agree with TRBD1. Germline-derived CDR1 and CDR2 are LGHDT and YNNKEL (reference sequence). With 4 bases clipped from V and 6 bases from J, the junction kept 7 bases outside the gene matches. The CDR3 has 14 residues. In DNA, the CDR3 is TGTGCCAGCAGCCGCGTAACAGGGGGAAATGGCTACACCTTC. Protein: CASSRVTGGNGYTF.

The V call is TRBV9, the J call TRBJ2-7; 9 bases are a match to TRBD2. V was clipped by 1 base and J by 1 base; unmatched bases: 3. The CDR3 has 15 amino acids. Looked up from germline, CDR1 is SGDLS and CDR2 is YYNGEE. CDR3 amino acids: CASSVLAGASYEQYF. DNA for the CDR3: TGTGCCAGCAGCGTATTAGCGGGAGCGTCCTACGAGCAGTACTTC.

The chain combines TRBV5-4 with TRBJ2-7; D is unclear. Trimming left V 0 bases short and J 9 bases short, with 13 bases between. Germline lookup yields CDR1 SGHNT and CDR2 YYREEE (reference sequence). The CDR3 runs 13 residues. The CDR3 loop is CASSLAAEAGQYF. The CDR3 DNA reads as TGTGCCAGCAGCTTGGCCGCAGAGGCTGGGCAGTACTTC.

The count of this clone is one. The chain joins TRBV4-3 to TRBJ1-2, with TRBD1 as a possible D gene (5 bases). The germline V gene encodes CDR1 LGHNA and CDR2 YSLEER. The CDR3 totals 14 residues. Trimming removed 4 bases from V and 6 bases from J, with 15 bases in between. The CDR3 coding sequence is TGCGCCAGCAGCCCTGGGCAGGGTCGAGATGGCTACACCTTC. As protein: CASSPGQGRDGYTF.

In this sample, this clone turned up a few times. The gene calls are TRBV4-3 and TRBJ1-6; 10 bases are a match to TRBD1. Trimming removed 1 base from V and 7 bases from J; junction bases left unmatched: 1. Germline values: CDR1 LGHNA, CDR2 YSLEER. The CDR3 spans 15 residues. The CDR3 loop is CASSQVGQGNSPLHF. CDR3 nucleotide sequence: TGCGCCAGCAGCCAAGTGGGACAGGGGAATTCACCCCTCCACTTT.